Listed here are 22 T cell receptor beta chains from one sample, sequenced in a study of blood T cell repertoires in COVID-19. Produced via immunoSEQ multiplex PCR; TCRdb's table is partial and in-frame only. The sample comprises 200,000 to 300,000 clones, 85% of which are singletons, and around 6.4% rests with the top ten. Sequenced: peripheral blood. Receptors were obtained from a woman in her sixties or seventies with active or convalescent COVID-19.

The V gene is TRBV15, the J gene TRBJ2-1, with 11 bases aligning to TRBD2. The CDR3 runs 16 residues. CDR1 and CDR2 from the germline V gene are LNHNV and YYDKDF (reference sequence). V gave up 1 base and J gave up 7 bases; unmatched junction bases: 6. The DNA for the CDR3 is TGTGCCACCAGCAGAGGTGGGTCTAGCGGGAGGAATGAGCAGTTCTTC. Encoded protein: CATSRGGSSGRNEQFF.

This chain connects TRBV2 to TRBJ1-1; D perhaps matches TRBD1 (5 bases). Germline V gene sequence: CDR1 SNHLY, CDR2 FYNNEI. This CDR3 spans 11 amino acids. Trimming took 6 bases from V and 9 from J, leaving 11 bases between them. CDR3 bases: TGTGCCAGCAGAGGCGGGGGGAAAGCTTTCTTT. Translating gives CASRGGGKAFF.

This rearrangement joins TRBV28 to TRBJ1-1, with D tentatively TRBD1 (6 bases). The V and J ends lost 3 bases and 10 bases respectively, with 12 bases between them. CDR3 size: 12 residues. CDR1 is MDHEN and CDR2 is SYDVKM in the germline V gene. CDR3 coding DNA: TGTGCCAGCAGTTTCCACAGGGCTGGAGCTTTCTTT. It translates to CASSFHRAGAFF.

The chain combines TRBV19 with TRBJ1-2, with a possible D match to TRBD1 (6 bases). The CDR3 contains 13 residues. CDR1 and CDR2 from the germline V gene are LNHDA and SQIVND (reference sequence). Trimming took off 8 bases at V and 2 bases at J, with 12 bases between the two ends. This CDR3 is CASAQGRNYGYTF. The CDR3 DNA is TGTGCCAGTGCGCAGGGGCGGAACTATGGCTACACCTTC.

J is TRBJ2-5 and V is TRBV28; TRBD2 might be the D (7 bases). V shed 7 bases and J shed 4 bases, with 16 bases lying between them. This CDR3 has 14 amino acids. Germline-derived CDR1 and CDR2 are MDHEN and SYDVKM. This CDR3 is CASTARGGLETQYF. CDR3 bases: TGTGCCAGCACCGCTAGGGGGGGACTAGAGACCCAGTACTTC.

The chain has TRBV2 and TRBJ1-3; D not certain. V gave up 9 bases and J gave up 1 base, with 10 bases separating them. The length of the CDR3 is 13 residues. Germline V gene sequence: CDR1 SNHLY, CDR2 FYNNEI. The CDR3 DNA reads as TGTGCCAGTAGGCAGGTTTCTGGAAACACCATATATTTT. Its translation: CASRQVSGNTIYF.

The chain uses TRBV4-1 and TRBJ2-1, with D possibly TRBD2 on 6 matching bases. Trimming removed 1 base at V and 4 bases at J, with 14 bases between. Per the germline V gene, CDR1 is MGHRA and CDR2 is YSYEKL. This CDR3 has 16 residues. The CDR3, as DNA: TGCGCCAGCAGCCAAGGACTGGACGGGGGATACAATGAGCAGTTCTTC. Translated: CASSQGLDGGYNEQFF.

The gene calls are TRBV21-1 and TRBJ2-5; the D segment call TRBD1 is taken from the table without a DNA check. TRBV21-1 is recorded as a pseudogene. The CDR3 totals 14 residues. CDR3 nucleotide sequence: TGTGCCAGCAGCAAAGCTAGGGGGCTAGAGACCCAGTACTTC. This sequence encodes CASSKARGLETQYF.

The rearrangement uses TRBV6-5 and TRBJ2-3; possibly TRBD1 for D (5 bases). The germline CDR1 and CDR2 sequences are MNHEY and SVGAGI. The length of the CDR3 is 12 residues. V was trimmed by 5 bases and J by 8 bases, leaving 11 bases between them. The CDR3 spells CASSKQGVTQYF. The CDR3 DNA sequence: TGTGCCAGCAGTAAACAAGGGGTTACGCAGTATTTT.

The chain joins TRBV11-2 to TRBJ2-1, with TRBD1 identical over 9 bases. Per the germline V gene, CDR1 is SGHAT and CDR2 is FQNNGV. Unmatched junction bases numbered 6, after V lost 1 base and J lost 5 bases. CDR3 size: 16 residues. The CDR3 nucleotides read TGTGCCAGCAGCTTAGGGGGACAGGGTTTCGACAATGAGCAGTTCTTC. Protein sequence: CASSLGGQGFDNEQFF.

A few counts support this clone. The chain employs TRBV19 and TRBJ2-7; tentative D call: TRBD2 (5 bases). CDR1 LNHDA and CDR2 SQIVND come from the germline V gene (reference sequence). Trimming stripped 3 bases from V and 1 base from J, with 13 bases between. The CDR3 sequence is 15 residues long. In DNA, the CDR3 is TGTGCCAGTAGTATCTCTGGAGGCCAATCCTACGAGCAGTACTTC. This gives the protein CASSISGGQSYEQYF.

The V and J genes are TRBV5-6 and TRBJ2-1; D not certain. Germline lookup yields CDR1 SGHDT and CDR2 YYEEEE. The CDR3 contains 14 residues. The V and J ends lost 0 bases and 7 bases respectively, with 11 bases between them. The CDR3 spells CASSLVSVWNEQFF. The CDR3 DNA follows: TGTGCCAGCAGCTTGGTGTCAGTATGGAATGAGCAGTTCTTC.

The gene calls are TRBV29-1 and TRBJ1-2; tentative D call: TRBD1 (5 bases). Germline V gene data show CDR1 as SQVTM and CDR2 as ANQGSEA. Trimming took off 4 bases at V and 2 bases at J, with 20 bases between the two ends. The CDR3 consists of 16 residues. For the CDR3, the DNA is TGCAGCGTTGTGCTGCCCGACCGTGGGGGGAACTATGGCTACACCTTC. Translating gives CSVVLPDRGGNYGYTF.

The V call is TRBV30, the J call TRBJ1-6, with D possibly TRBD1 on 5 matching bases. This CDR3 has 13 amino acids. V gave up 1 base and J gave up 9 bases, with 10 bases separating them. The germline V gene has CDR1 GTSNPN and CDR2 SVGIG (reference sequence). The CDR3 here is CAWSAQGGSPLHF. The DNA of the CDR3 is TGTGCCTGGAGTGCCCAGGGAGGTTCACCCCTCCACTTT.

The chain combines TRBV7-8 with TRBJ2-1; a weak D match, TRBD2 (5 bases). Per germline, CDR1 SGHVS and CDR2 FQNEAQ. V was clipped by 2 bases and J by 1 base, with 9 bases between them. There are 15 residues in the CDR3. CDR3 amino acids: CASSLSGWSYNEQFF. As DNA, the CDR3 is TGTGCCAGCAGCTTAAGCGGATGGTCCTACAATGAGCAGTTCTTC. The whole variable domain, remainder taken from reference TRBV7-8 and TRBJ2-1, is GAGVSQSPRYKVAKRGQDVALRCDPISGHVSLFWYQQALGQGPEFLTYFQNEAQLDKSGLPSDRFFAERPEGSVSTLKIQRTQQEDSAVYLCASSLSGWSYNEQFFGPGTRLTVL.

The chain uses TRBV12-5 and TRBJ2-3, with 12 bases fitting TRBD2. The CDR3 sequence is 16 residues long. Germline-derived CDR1 and CDR2 are LGHNT and FRNRAP. J lost 5 bases, V lost 4 bases, and 7 bases had no gene match. As DNA, the CDR3 is TGTGCTAGTGGTTCCTCATGGACTAGCGGGAAAGATACGCAGTATTTT. This gives the protein CASGSSWTSGKDTQYF.

The chain is built from TRBV5-1 and TRBJ1-2, with 7 bases identical to TRBD1. V was clipped by 4 bases and J by 2 bases; unmatched bases: 11. CDR1 is SGHRS, CDR2 YFSETQ, per germline. The length of the CDR3 is 16 residues. The CDR3 nucleotides are TGCGCCAGCAGCCAAGGACCCGGGACAGTAAACTATGGCTACACCTTC. Its protein product is CASSQGPGTVNYGYTF.

This rearrangement joins TRBV11-2 to TRBJ2-3; 9 positions match TRBD2. CDR3 length: 16 residues. Germline CDR1 SGHAT, CDR2 FQNNGV. The V gene end was trimmed by 5 bases and the J gene end by 5 bases; junction bases not matched to a gene: 11. Here the CDR3 DNA reads TGTGCCAGCAGCCGATCAGCGGGGGGCGGGCGAGATACGCAGTATTTT. Translating gives CASSRSAGGGRDTQYF.

In its sample, this clone was seen once. J is TRBJ2-2 and V is TRBV11-2, with a tentative D call TRBD1 (6 bases). The length of the CDR3 is 16 residues. Trimming took off 5 bases at V and 3 bases at J, with 16 bases between the two ends. Germline loops: CDR1 SGHAT, CDR2 FQNNGV. The CDR3 sequence: CASSILQGLHTGELFF. Written as DNA, the CDR3 is TGTGCCAGCAGCATACTGCAGGGGCTCCACACCGGGGAGCTGTTTTTT.

This rearrangement joins TRBV10-1 to TRBJ1-5, with a possible D match to TRBD1 (5 bases). The V end lost 0 bases, the J end lost 3 bases, and 6 bases lay between the germline ends. Germline V gives CDR1 WNHNN, CDR2 SYGVQD (reference sequence). The CDR3 has 14 residues. CDR3 nucleotides: TGCGCCAGCAGTGAGTCAGGGGCCAATCAGCCCCAGCATTTT. Protein sequence: CASSESGANQPQHF.

The rearrangement joins TRBV19 to TRBJ2-1; 9 bases match TRBD2. This CDR3 is built from 15 residues. Germline V CDR1 and CDR2: LNHDA, SQIVND (reference sequence). With V trimmed by 1 base and J by 4 bases, 2 bases remained unmatched. The CDR3 sequence is CASSIASGVYNEQFF. The DNA for the CDR3 is TGTGCCAGTAGTATAGCTAGCGGGGTTTACAATGAGCAGTTCTTC.

This chain connects TRBV28 to TRBJ2-1; 11 nucleotides agree with TRBD2. Germline V gene data show CDR1 as MDHEN and CDR2 as SYDVKM. V lost 6 bases to trimming and J lost 8 bases; unmatched junction nucleotides: 24. CDR3 size: 20 residues. CDR3 coding DNA: TGTGCCAGCAGCCCACCCGGCCCCGGGCTAGCGGGAGGCAAAAGCGATGAGCAGTTCTTC. Translating gives CASSPPGPGLAGGKSDEQFF.